A selection of T cell receptor beta chains follows, all from one sample in a study of shared clonotypes between healthy human individuals. Assay: immunoSEQ multiplex PCR; the TCRdb copy retains only in-frame clones and omits some. The sample includes some 2,000,000 clones, about 95% of them seen just once. The sample was naive CD4+ T cells sorted from blood. The receptors come from a man younger than 30 in good health. Both conserved end residues are part of each CDR3. The D gene is left open where the match is weak. Clone size, where shown, is once, few, many, or a class for clones that have expanded.

TRBD2	15	TRBV5-1	NA	TRBJ2-5	CASSADGTTRETQYF	TGCGCCAGCAGCGCCGACGGGACTACAAGGGAGACCCAGTACTTC
TRBD1	13	TRBV10-2	NA	TRBJ1-2	CASTPGQGYGYTF	TGCGCCAGCACCCCGGGACAGGGCTATGGCTACACCTTC
NA	16	TRBV11-2	NA	TRBJ2-7	CASSSYWGDRPYEQYF	TGTGCCAGCAGCTCCTACTGGGGGGACAGACCCTACGAGCAGTACTTC
TRBD1	15	TRBV5-1	once	TRBJ2-7	CASSLAGQGAYEQYF	TGCGCCAGCAGCTTGGCCGGACAGGGGGCCTACGAGCAGTACTTC
NA	13	TRBV5-5	NA	TRBJ1-5	CASSLESGQPQHF	TGTGCCAGCAGCTTGGAGAGCGGGCAGCCCCAGCATTTT
NA	17	TRBV4-1	NA	TRBJ1-6	CASSQDWGSSYNSPLHF	TGCGCCAGCAGCCAAGATTGGGGGAGCTCCTATAATTCACCCCTCCACTTT
NA	20	TRBV21-1	NA	TRBJ1-5	CASSSESADRRLLSNQPQHF	TGTGCCAGCAGCTCGGAATCGGCGGACAGGAGACTTCTTAGCAATCAGCCCCAGCATTTT
NA	14	TRBV14	NA	TRBJ1-6	CASSQVGGNSPLHF	TGTGCCAGCAGCCAAGTGGGGGGGAATTCACCCCTCCACTTT
NA	14	TRBV10-2	NA	TRBJ1-2	CASRLGQGNYGYTF	TGCGCCAGCAGGCTGGGCCAGGGTAACTATGGCTACACCTTC
TRBD1	15	TRBV11-2	NA	TRBJ1-2	CASSLVGTGVDGYTF	TGTGCCAGCAGCTTAGTGGGGACAGGGGTTGATGGCTACACCTTC
NA	11	TRBV20-1	NA	TRBJ1-1	CSARKLTEAFF	TGCAGTGCTAGAAAACTCACTGAAGCTTTCTTT
NA	13	TRBV5-1	once	TRBJ1-1	CASSFPGVTEAFF	TGCGCCAGCAGCTTTCCGGGCGTCACTGAAGCTTTCTTT
NA	15	TRBV25-1	NA	TRBJ2-2	CASSEATANTEELFF	TGTGCCAGCAGTGAAGCGACAGCGAACACCGAGGAGCTGTTTTTT
NA	15	TRBV18	NA	TRBJ2-7	CASSPPKGARNEQYF	TGTGCCAGCTCACCACCGAAGGGCGCACGGAACGAGCAGTACTTC
NA	14	TRBV9	NA	TRBJ2-1	CASSVVEGNNEQFF	TGTGCCAGCAGCGTAGTGGAGGGCAACAATGAGCAGTTCTTC
TRBD1	14	TRBV11-2	NA	TRBJ1-5	CASSRTGGNQPQHF	TGTGCCAGCAGCCGGACAGGGGGCAATCAGCCCCAGCATTTT
NA	15	TRBV28	NA	TRBJ1-1	CASSPPVSMNTEAFF	TGTGCCAGCAGTCCCCCAGTCTCTATGAACACTGAAGCTTTCTTT
TRBD1	11	TRBV20-1	NA	TRBJ2-5	CSADNRDRGYF	TGCAGTGCTGATAACCGGGACAGGGGGTACTTC
TRBD2	15	TRBV11-2	once	TRBJ2-7	CASSLDLAGGHEQYF	TGTGCCAGCAGCTTAGATCTAGCGGGGGGTCACGAGCAGTACTTC
TRBD2	9	TRBV7-2	NA	TRBJ2-3	CASSPSGGF	TGTGCCAGCAGCCCTAGCGGCGGTTTT
TRBD1	15	TRBV5-1	NA	TRBJ1-4	CASSVGTGLNEKLFF	TGCGCCAGCAGCGTGGGGACAGGGCTAAATGAAAAACTGTTTTTT
NA	13	TRBV5-4	NA	TRBJ1-2	CASSSPDSYGYTF	TGTGCCAGCAGCTCCCCGGACAGCTATGGCTACACCTTC
NA	18	TRBV4-1	NA	TRBJ1-5	CASSQEEPRQRSNQPQHF	TGCGCCAGCAGCCAAGAGGAGCCCCGTCAGAGGAGCAATCAGCCCCAGCATTTT
NA	15	TRBV18	once	TRBJ1-6	CASSPGISAESPLHF	TGTGCCAGCTCACCAGGGATCAGTGCTGAGTCACCCCTCCACTTT
TRBD2	12	TRBV30	once	TRBJ2-1	CGLSGGTNEQFF	TGTGGACTTAGCGGGGGAACAAATGAGCAGTTCTTC
NA	14	TRBV5-6	NA	TRBJ2-3	CASSFDWNTDTQYF	TGTGCCAGCAGCTTTGACTGGAACACAGATACGCAGTATTTT
NA	15	TRBV7-8	NA	TRBJ2-1	CASSPKGSANYEQFF	TGTGCCAGCAGCCCGAAGGGGAGCGCTAACTATGAGCAGTTCTTC
TRBD1	15	TRBV5-1	once	TRBJ1-4	CASSFTGAFSEKLFF	TGCGCCAGCAGCTTCACAGGGGCCTTTAGTGAAAAACTGTTTTTT
TRBD1	13	TRBV10-2	NA	TRBJ2-1	CASSGQGYNEQFF	TGCGCCAGCAGTGGACAGGGGTACAATGAGCAGTTCTTC
TRBD1	14	TRBV2	NA	TRBJ2-2	CASNRQGEAGELFF	TGTGCCAGCAATCGACAGGGCGAAGCCGGGGAGCTGTTTTTT
TRBD2	15	TRBV18	NA	TRBJ2-3	CASSPASGMTDTQYF	TGTGCCAGCTCACCAGCTAGCGGTATGACAGATACGCAGTATTTT
NA	14	TRBV18	NA	TRBJ1-2	CASSPEVLGTGYTF	TGTGCCAGCTCACCAGAAGTGTTGGGTACTGGCTACACCTTC
NA	16	TRBV6-5	NA	TRBJ2-4	CASSSSGRWGKNIQYF	TGTGCCAGCAGTTCATCCGGGAGATGGGGTAAAAACATTCAGTACTTC
NA	14	TRBV4-1	NA	TRBJ2-5	CASSSGTHQETQYF	TGCGCCAGCAGCTCCGGGACTCATCAAGAGACCCAGTACTTC
NA	14	TRBV2	NA	TRBJ2-7	CASRMTALRYEQYF	TGTGCCAGCAGGATGACAGCGTTGCGGTACGAGCAGTACTTC
NA	17	TRBV19	NA	TRBJ2-7	CASSISRALTSSYEQYF	TGTGCCAGTAGTATATCCAGGGCGCTAACAAGCTCCTACGAGCAGTACTTC
NA	13	TRBV30	NA	TRBJ2-5	CAWSVRLGETQYF	TGTGCCTGGAGTGTAAGACTAGGAGAGACCCAGTACTTC
NA	16	TRBV4-1	NA	TRBJ1-3	CASSQQQVASGNTIYF	TGCGCCAGCAGCCAACAACAGGTCGCCTCTGGAAACACCATATATTTT
TRBD1	15	TRBV9	NA	TRBJ1-6	CASTTGAIYNSPLHF	TGTGCCAGCACCACAGGGGCAATCTATAATTCACCCCTCCACTTT
NA	10	TRBV29-1	NA	TRBJ2-5	CSVGKETQYF	TGCAGCGTCGGAAAAGAGACCCAGTACTTC
NA	14	TRBV5-1	NA	TRBJ1-1	CASSFSGSGTEAFF	TGCGCCAGCAGCTTTAGTGGCAGTGGGACTGAAGCTTTCTTT
TRBD2	13	TRBV18	NA	TRBJ2-7	CASSPLAGSEQYF	TGTGCCAGCTCACCCCTAGCGGGGAGCGAGCAGTACTTC
NA	14	TRBV4-3	NA	TRBJ1-3	CASSQDLSGNTIYF	TGCGCCAGCAGCCAAGATCTATCCGGAAACACCATATATTTT
TRBD2	15	TRBV7-2	NA	TRBJ2-1	CASSLSGVVKNEQFF	TGTGCCAGCAGCCTTAGCGGGGTTGTTAAAAATGAGCAGTTCTTC
TRBD1	15	TRBV19	NA	TRBJ2-5	CASRPMTGGGETQYF	TGTGCCAGTAGACCTATGACAGGGGGAGGAGAGACCCAGTACTTC
NA	12	TRBV7-9	NA	TRBJ2-7	CASSPGAYEQYF	TGTGCCAGCAGCCCCGGGGCTTACGAGCAGTACTTC
NA	14	TRBV5-6	NA	TRBJ1-6	CASSFGVSNSPLHF	TGTGCCAGCAGCTTTGGGGTCTCTAATTCACCCCTCCACTTT
NA	13	TRBV10-1	NA	TRBJ1-5	CASSGTGNQPQHF	TGCGCCAGCAGTGGGACAGGCAATCAGCCCCAGCATTTT